The 14 T cell receptor beta chains below all came from one sample that was sequenced in a study of cytomegalovirus exposure and HLA in healthy donors. A multiplex PCR was run with 60 Vbeta primers and 13 Jbeta primers. Sequenced by immunoSEQ multiplex PCR; TCRdb stores in-frame clones only, minus some. The sample shows about 150,000 clones, 60% to 80% of them seen only once. The source material was PBMCs. These receptors all come from a woman in her 30s in good health and CMV-seronegative.

The rearrangement links TRBV6-1 to TRBJ1-1; D not resolved. V shed 6 bases and J shed 1 base, with 12 bases lying between them. This CDR3 contains 14 residues. CDR1 MNHNS and CDR2 SASEGT come from the germline V gene. The CDR3 DNA reads TGTGCCAGCAGCGGAATGGGCGCGAACACTGAAGCTTTCTTT. Translating it yields CASSGMGANTEAFF.

This clone was picked up one time. The rearrangement uses TRBV30 and TRBJ2-5, with 8 bases matching TRBD2. With V trimmed by 2 bases and J by 7 bases, 9 bases remained unmatched. This CDR3 has 14 amino acids. Per the germline V gene, CDR1 is GTSNPN and CDR2 is SVGIG (reference sequence). The CDR3 spells CAWSFPAGGLTQYF. Here the CDR3 DNA reads TGTGCCTGGAGTTTCCCCGCGGGAGGCCTGACCCAGTACTTC.

This chain links TRBV29-1 with TRBJ2-1; TRBD1 matches 8 bases. Per the germline V gene, CDR1 is SQVTM and CDR2 is ANQGSEA. Trimming removed 1 base from V and 9 bases from J; junction bases left unmatched: 5. The CDR3 has 13 amino acids. This chain's CDR3 is CSVEVSGGGEQFF. CDR3 sequence (DNA): TGCAGCGTTGAAGTATCAGGGGGCGGTGAGCAGTTCTTC.

In this sample, this clone turned up a few times. The V call is TRBV6-1, the J call TRBJ1-2, with TRBD1 matching over 7 bases. After removal of 4 bases from V and 5 bases from J, the junction contained 4 bases not matched to a gene. This CDR3 is built from 13 residues. Germline CDR1 reads MNHNS; CDR2 reads SASEGT. CDR3 sequence: CASSAGGPYGYTF. The CDR3 nucleotides read TGTGCCAGCAGTGCAGGGGGTCCGTATGGCTACACCTTC.

V is TRBV29-1 and J is TRBJ2-3, with D possibly matching TRBD2 (5 bases). Trimming stripped 1 base from V and 4 bases from J, with 21 bases between. Germline CDR1 SQVTM, CDR2 ANQGSEA. The CDR3 covers 17 residues. DNA for the CDR3: TGCAGCGTTGAAGGGCTTCGAGGGAAATGGAGCGCAGATACGCAGTATTTT. The encoded protein is CSVEGLRGKWSADTQYF.

The J gene is TRBJ1-2, the V gene TRBV27; TRBD1 matches at 7 bases. The germline gives CDR1 MNHEY, CDR2 SMNVEV (reference sequence). This CDR3 is 14 amino acids long. The trim removed 3 bases at V and 2 bases at J, leaving 3 bases unmatched. CDR3 DNA: TGTGCCAGCAGTTTGAAAGGGGGCAACTATGGCTACACCTTC. Translation gives CASSLKGGNYGYTF.

The V and J genes are TRBV5-1 and TRBJ1-1, with TRBD1 matching 12 bases. The germline V gene encodes CDR1 SGHRS and CDR2 YFSETQ. Trimming at V came to 2 bases and at J to 7 bases, leaving 12 bases not matched to a gene. This CDR3 spans 17 amino acids. The CDR3 DNA reads TGCGCCAGCAGCTTAGGTCCGATAGGGACAGGGGGCTTTGAAGCTTTCTTT. It yields the protein CASSLGPIGTGGFEAFF.

The chain couples TRBV5-1 to TRBJ2-3; 9 nucleotides line up with TRBD2. The CDR3 covers 14 residues. Trimming cost V 3 bases and J 5 bases; bases outside gene matches: 4. Germline V gene data show CDR1 as SGHRS and CDR2 as YFSETQ. CDR3 sequence: CASSWGLAEDTQYF. CDR3 DNA sequence: TGCGCCAGCAGCTGGGGACTAGCAGAAGATACGCAGTATTTT.

The chain joins TRBV29-1 to TRBJ1-5, with a weak D call TRBD1 (5 bases). The CDR3 consists of 13 residues. Per germline, CDR1 SQVTM and CDR2 ANQGSEA. V was clipped by 4 bases and J by 5 bases, with 12 bases between them. The CDR3 region has the DNA TGCAGCGTTGTCGGGCAGGGCGATCAGCCCCAGCATTTT. Translation gives CSVVGQGDQPQHF.

CDR3 in DNA: TGCGCCAGCAGCTTGTATCAGGGAAACACTGAAGCTTTCTTT. Translation: CASSLYQGNTEAFF. J is TRBJ1-1 and V is TRBV5-1; TRBD1 is a possible D gene (5 bases). CDR3 size: 14 residues. Germline-derived CDR1 and CDR2 are SGHRS and YFSETQ. V lost 1 base and J lost 2, with 9 bases in between. Based on the CDR3 plus reference TRBV5-1 and TRBJ1-1, the full variable domain is KAGVTQTPRYLIKTRGQQVTLSCSPISGHRSVSWYQQTPGQGLQFLFEYFSETQRNKGNFPGRFSGRQFSNSRSEMNVSTLELGDSALYLCASSLYQGNTEAFFGQGTRLTVV.

The chain joins TRBV30 to TRBJ2-3; 9 positions match TRBD2. CDR3 length equals 14 residues. Trimming at V came to 4 bases and at J to 2 bases, leaving 4 bases not matched to a gene. Germline V gene sequence: CDR1 GTSNPN, CDR2 SVGIG (reference sequence). CDR3 in amino acids: CAWNKRGDTDTQYF. The CDR3 bases are TGTGCCTGGAATAAGCGGGGGGACACAGATACGCAGTATTTT.

This clone was seen more than once but under ten times. The gene calls are TRBV5-4 and TRBJ1-6; tentatively, D is TRBD1 (6 bases). V was shortened by 4 bases and J by 11 bases, with 19 bases between the two germline ends. The CDR3 totals 15 residues. Germline V gene data show CDR1 as SGHNT and CDR2 as YYREEE (reference sequence). In nucleotides, the CDR3 is TGTGCCAGCAGCCCCCCGACAGGCGGTTCGGCACCCCTCCACTTT. Translation gives CASSPPTGGSAPLHF.

This chain uses TRBV7-2 with TRBJ1-3, with 9 bases fitting TRBD1. This CDR3 comprises 14 residues. J gave up 6 bases and V 5 bases, and 5 bases lay outside the gene matches. Germline V CDR1 and CDR2: SGHTA, FQGNSA. Here the CDR3 DNA reads TGTGCCAGCAGCGCAACAGGGGGCAAAAACACCATATATTTT. This sequence encodes CASSATGGKNTIYF.

This chain uses TRBV5-6 with TRBJ2-7, with TRBD1 matching 9 bases. This CDR3 is built from 15 residues. V shed 0 bases and J 5 bases; nucleotides not matched to a gene: 6. Germline lookup yields CDR1 SGHDT and CDR2 YYEEEE. The DNA for the CDR3 is TGTGCCAGCAGCTTGGTGGGACAGGGCGTCCACGAGCAGTACTTC. This codes for CASSLVGQGVHEQYF.